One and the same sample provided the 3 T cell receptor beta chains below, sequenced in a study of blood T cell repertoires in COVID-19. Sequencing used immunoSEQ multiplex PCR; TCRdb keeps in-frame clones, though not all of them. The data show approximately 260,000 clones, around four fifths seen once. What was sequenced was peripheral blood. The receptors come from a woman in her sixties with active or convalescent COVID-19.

The CDR3 nucleotides are TGTGCCAGCAGTTTATCTCAGGGGGCGAGCACTGAAGCTTTCTTT. Amino acid sequence: CASSLSQGASTEAFF. V is TRBV28 and J is TRBJ1-1, with TRBD1 matching 8 bases. Germline V CDR1 and CDR2: MDHEN, SYDVKM. CDR3 size: 15 residues. V dropped 1 base and J dropped 4; count of bases not matched to a gene: 5.

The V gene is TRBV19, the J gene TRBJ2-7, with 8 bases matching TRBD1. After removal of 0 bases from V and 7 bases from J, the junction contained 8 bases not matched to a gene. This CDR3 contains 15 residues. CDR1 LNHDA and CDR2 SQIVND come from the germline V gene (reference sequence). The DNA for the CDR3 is TGTGCCAGTAGTATAGATATCAGGGGGCCATGGGAGCAGTACTTC. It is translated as CASSIDIRGPWEQYF.

CDR3 nucleotide sequence: TGTGCCAGCAGCCTCAGCGGGGGAACCTCCTACGAGCAGTACTTC. Amino acid sequence: CASSLSGGTSYEQYF. This chain links TRBV11-2 with TRBJ2-7; TRBD2 agrees at 8 bases. J gave up 0 bases and V 5 bases, and 6 bases lay outside the gene matches. Germline V gives CDR1 SGHAT, CDR2 FQNNGV. The CDR3 consists of 15 residues.